Listed here are 4 T cell receptor beta chains from one sample, sequenced in a study of shared clonotypes between healthy human individuals. Sequencing used immunoSEQ multiplex PCR; TCRdb keeps in-frame clones, though not all of them. The sample holds just over 2,000,000 clones, 90% to 95% seen once. Sequences were obtained from naive CD4+ T cells sorted from blood. Stated subset: CD45RA+ positively selected. The receptors were sampled from a man aged 18 to 29 in good health.

V and J are TRBV9 and TRBJ1-4, with a tentative D call TRBD1 (5 bases). V was shortened by 0 bases and J by 7 bases, with 19 bases between the two germline ends. This CDR3 has 17 residues. Germline lookup yields CDR1 SGDLS and CDR2 YYNGEE. CDR3 loop: CASSVDEGMGQGEKLFF. CDR3 coding DNA: TGTGCCAGCAGCGTAGATGAGGGGATGGGGCAAGGTGAAAAACTGTTTTTT.

Of note for this clone: Other nucleotide sequences from this sample produce the same CDR3. The chain joins TRBV7-9 to TRBJ2-2; 9 positions match TRBD1. Germline V gene lookup returns CDR1 SEHNR and CDR2 FQNEAQ (reference sequence). V shed 0 bases and J 1 base; nucleotides not matched to a gene: 0. This CDR3 is 16 amino acids long. The CDR3 DNA sequence: TGTGCCAGCAGCTTAGCGGGACAGGGGAACACCGGGGAGCTGTTTTTT. It specifies CASSLAGQGNTGELFF.

The chain combines TRBV18 with TRBJ2-3, with D hard to call. CDR1 and CDR2 from the germline V gene are KGHSH and LQKENI. The CDR3 is made up of 13 amino acids. Deletions cut 6 bases from V and 3 bases from J, with 10 bases between. CDR3 nucleotide sequence: TGTGCCAGCTCCACCATGGGTACAGATACGCAGTATTTT. Its protein product is CASSTMGTDTQYF.

The J gene is TRBJ2-5, the V gene TRBV28, with D possibly matching TRBD1 (6 bases). This CDR3 has 14 amino acids. Germline values: CDR1 MDHEN, CDR2 SYDVKM. Between the trimmed V and J ends, which lost 1 base and 4 bases, there was a span of 10 bases. This CDR3 is CASSLSQGRETQYF. The CDR3 nucleotides are TGTGCCAGCAGTTTATCTCAGGGGAGAGAGACCCAGTACTTC.